This passage covers 10 T cell receptor beta chains from one sample sequenced in a study of cytomegalovirus exposure and HLA in healthy donors. 60 Vbeta and 13 Jbeta primers were used in PCR. Measured with immunoSEQ multiplex PCR; TCRdb has only the in-frame clones, and not every one. The sample has some 150,000 clones; around 69% are singletons. Sample: PBMCs. The receptor source for this set is a man aged 60-69 years in good health and CMV-seronegative.

The CDR3 region has the DNA TGCGCCAGCAGCTTGGGACAGCAACAAGAGACCCAGTACTTC. Protein sequence: CASSLGQQQETQYF. The rearrangement links TRBV5-1 to TRBJ2-5; weak D call: TRBD1 (5 bases). Germline lookup yields CDR1 SGHRS and CDR2 YFSETQ. The CDR3 is 14 amino acids. V was trimmed by 0 bases and J by 2 bases, leaving 8 bases between them.

Only a few counts were recorded for this clone. V and J are TRBV2 and TRBJ2-3, with TRBD2 matching over 9 bases. Germline-derived CDR1 and CDR2 are SNHLY and FYNNEI. With V trimmed by 4 bases and J by 3 bases, 5 bases remained unmatched. CDR3 length: 15 residues. The CDR3 protein is CASSARGGETDTQYF. The CDR3 DNA sequence: TGTGCCAGCAGTGCGCGCGGGGGGGAGACAGATACGCAGTATTTT.

This rearrangement joins TRBV30 to TRBJ2-7; D may be TRBD1 (6 bases). CDR1 and CDR2 (germline): GTSNPN, SVGIG (reference sequence). The ends were cut back, 1 base at V and 4 bases at J, with 11 bases in the middle. This CDR3 has 13 residues. Here the CDR3 reads CAWSALQGYEQYF. The CDR3 DNA reads as TGTGCCTGGAGTGCCCTCCAGGGGTACGAGCAGTACTTC. The full variable domain, in which reference TRBV30 and TRBJ2-7 provide the parts outside the CDR3, is SQTIHQWPATLVQPVGSPLSLECTVEGTSNPNLYWYRQAAGRGLQLLFYSVGIGQISSEVPQNLSASRPQDRQFILSSKKLLLSDSGFYLCAWSALQGYEQYFGPGTRLTVT.

The rearrangement joins TRBV18 to TRBJ2-1; D remains ambiguous. The V and J ends lost 1 base and 5 bases respectively, with 9 bases between them. The CDR3 length is 14 residues. From germline, CDR1 is KGHSH and CDR2 LQKENI. CDR3 in amino acids: CASSPLAADNEQFF. For the CDR3, the DNA is TGTGCCAGCTCACCACTGGCGGCCGACAATGAGCAGTTCTTC.

V gene TRBV11-2 combines with J gene TRBJ2-5, with 8 bases that match TRBD1. In germline, CDR1 is SGHAT, CDR2 FQNNGV. V shed 5 bases, J shed 4 bases, and the junction held 6 bases outside the gene matches. The CDR3 runs 14 residues. The chain's CDR3 is CASSLMTGVETQYF. The CDR3 DNA reads as TGTGCCAGCAGCCTAATGACAGGGGTAGAGACCCAGTACTTC.

CDR3 coding DNA: TGTGCCAGCTCACGTGCTAGCGGGGGGGCCCAAGAGACCCAGTACTTC. Amino acids: CASSRASGGAQETQYF. The V gene is TRBV18, the J gene TRBJ2-5, with TRBD2 identical over 12 bases. CDR1 is KGHSH and CDR2 is LQKENI in the germline V gene. The V segment lost 4 bases and the J segment 1 base; nucleotides outside the gene matches: 4. The CDR3 sequence is 16 residues long.

This clone was found a few times. The V and J genes are TRBV28 and TRBJ2-2, with 8 nucleotides matching TRBD1. Germline lookup yields CDR1 MDHEN and CDR2 SYDVKM. With 6 bases clipped from V and 1 base from J, the junction kept 4 bases outside the gene matches. CDR3 length: 15 amino acids. CDR3 loop: CASSGDRQNTGELFF. The CDR3 region has the DNA TGTGCCAGCAGCGGGGACAGGCAGAACACCGGGGAGCTGTTTTTT.

The V and J genes are TRBV30 and TRBJ2-3; 7 bases line up with TRBD1. The CDR3 sequence is 16 residues long. J gave up 1 base and V 4 bases, and 11 bases lay outside the gene matches. CDR1 and CDR2 (germline): GTSNPN, SVGIG (reference sequence). The CDR3 DNA reads TGTGCCTGGATGGGCATGAAGGGGACAGGCACAGATACGCAGTATTTT. Its translation: CAWMGMKGTGTDTQYF.

This rearrangement joins TRBV6-5 to TRBJ2-5; 7 nucleotides align to TRBD1. The J call may be wrong; the DNA end is better matched by TRBJ2-7. The CDR3 sequence is 15 residues long. Germline V lookup: CDR1 MNHEY, CDR2 SVGAGI. CDR3 sequence reads: CASSLFRGSTYEQYF. The CDR3 DNA is TGTGCCAGCAGTTTATTCAGGGGGTCAACCTACGAGCAGTACTTC.

This rearrangement joins TRBV9 to TRBJ2-5, with a weak D call TRBD1 (6 bases). Looked up from germline, CDR1 is SGDLS and CDR2 is YYNGEE. CDR3 length equals 15 residues. The germline V and J ends were trimmed by 0 bases and 5 bases, with 14 bases remaining between them. CDR3 residues: CASSVGGDRRETQYF. CDR3 sequence (DNA): TGTGCCAGCAGCGTAGGGGGAGACAGGAGGGAGACCCAGTACTTC.